This T cell receptor (beta chain) was recovered during a study of molecular identifiers for immune sequencing clone quantification. With respect to this clonotype: Its antigen remains unidentified.

Sorting was used to obtain naive CD8 T cells (CD8+CD4-CCR7+CD45RA+). Study-level findings and limits: Jurkat TCR RNA spiked in from one cell (amid 960,000 or so naive cells) was reportedly detectable.

MiXCR, applied by TCRdb to the PCR reads, yields one record per CDR3 protein. The sample lists hundreds of thousands of distinct CDR3 sequences, 25% occurring once. This clonotype originated in a human donor in good health. Some libraries in this study had Jurkat cell RNA spiked in. The source material was naive CD8+ T cells from blood, with Jurkat cell RNA spiked in. This sample's subset: FACS-sorted CD8+CD4-CCR7+CD45RA+ naive T cells.

The DNA of the CDR3 is TGTGCCAGTAGTATAGGGGAAGGGGATTACGAGCAGTACTTC. Encoded protein: CASSIGEGDYEQYF. V gene TRBV19 combines with J gene TRBJ2-7, with D perhaps TRBD1 (5 bases). The CDR3 extends over 14 amino acids. Looked up from germline, CDR1 is LNHDA and CDR2 is SQIVND (reference sequence). The germline V and J ends were trimmed by 1 base and 4 bases, with 11 bases remaining between them. The variable domain in full, completed from reference TRBV19 and TRBJ2-7, reads DGGITQSPKYLFRKEGQNVTLSCEQNLNHDAMYWYRQDPGQGLRLIYYSQIVNDFQKGDIAEGYSVSREKKESFPLTVTSAQKNPTAFYLCASSIGEGDYEQYFGPGTRLTVT.